The rows below give T cell receptor beta chains drawn from one sample of a study of blood T cells in healthy people across ages. TCRdb recomputed calls from the 5' RACE reads with MiXCR, one row per CDR3 protein. The data contain 650,000 to 950,000 distinct CDR3 sequences, around 42% of them singletons. Sequencing was done on a sample of blood. The receptors were sampled from a man in his sixties in good health. CDR3s include the opening cysteine and the closing phenylalanine or tryptophan. Each record gives: clone size, D gene, V gene, CDR3 length, J gene, CDR3 protein, CDR3 DNA. The D gene is left open where the match is weak. Size values are once, few and many counts, or a class for expanded clones, and some rows have none.

size: .
D: TRBD1
V: TRBV28
length: 16
J: TRBJ2-1
CDR3: CASSGTGGAAYNEQFF
DNA: TGTGCCAGCAGCGGGACAGGGGGCGCGGCCTACAATGAGCAGTTCTTC

size: .
D: .
V: TRBV6-2/TRBV6-3
length: 14
J: TRBJ1-3
CDR3: CASGRSPSGNTIYF
DNA: TGTGCCAGCGGAAGGTCACCCTCTGGAAACACCATATATTTT

size: .
D: TRBD2
V: TRBV2
length: 12
J: TRBJ2-1
CDR3: CASRKRGGEQFF
DNA: TGTGCCAGCAGGAAGCGGGGAGGTGAGCAGTTCTTC

size: .
D: TRBD2
V: TRBV2
length: 14
J: TRBJ2-5
CDR3: CASTLAGGPETQYF
DNA: TGTGCCAGCACACTAGCGGGGGGGCCGGAGACCCAGTACTTC

size: .
D: TRBD1
V: TRBV25-1
length: 13
J: TRBJ1-2
CDR3: CASSHGQGYGYTF
DNA: TGTGCCAGCAGCCACGGACAGGGGTATGGCTACACCTTC

size: .
D: .
V: TRBV6-5
length: 11
J: TRBJ2-5
CDR3: CASGDRKTQYF
DNA: TGTGCCAGCGGCGACAGGAAGACCCAGTACTTC

size: .
D: .
V: TRBV7-2
length: 15
J: TRBJ2-5
CDR3: CASSLLGQLQETQYF
DNA: TGTGCCAGCAGCTTATTGGGTCAGTTACAGGAGACCCAGTACTTC

size: few
D: .
V: TRBV28
length: 15
J: TRBJ2-7
CDR3: CASSSPNRNPYEQYF
DNA: TGTGCCAGCAGTTCCCCGAACAGGAACCCCTACGAGCAGTACTTC

size: few
D: TRBD2
V: TRBV3-1
length: 16
J: TRBJ2-1
CDR3: CASRPLTSGAYNEQFF
DNA: TGTGCCAGCAGGCCATTGACTAGCGGGGCATACAATGAGCAGTTCTTC

size: few
D: .
V: TRBV7-6
length: 15
J: TRBJ2-7
CDR3: CASSLATSGDYEQYF
DNA: TGTGCCAGCAGCTTAGCTACCTCAGGGGACTACGAGCAGTACTTC

size: few
D: TRBD1
V: TRBV20-1
length: 14
J: TRBJ1-6
CDR3: CSASTTGGDSPLHF
DNA: TGCAGTGCTAGCACCACAGGGGGCGATTCACCCCTCCACTTT

size: .
D: .
V: TRBV7-2
length: 15
J: TRBJ2-3
CDR3: CASSLGPARSDTQYF
DNA: TGTGCCAGCAGCTTAGGGCCCGCCAGGAGCGATACGCAGTATTTT

size: .
D: TRBD2
V: TRBV20-1
length: 13
J: TRBJ2-5
CDR3: CSALGGGQETQYF
DNA: TGCAGTGCTTTGGGGGGGGGGCAAGAGACCCAGTACTTC

size: .
D: TRBD2
V: TRBV10-3
length: 16
J: TRBJ2-7
CDR3: CAISGGLKVAGHEQYF
DNA: TGTGCCATCAGTGGGGGACTAAAGGTGGCGGGGCACGAGCAGTACTTC

size: once
D: TRBD1
V: TRBV15
length: 15
J: TRBJ2-7
CDR3: CATSPGDRDVVEQYF
DNA: TGTGCCACCAGCCCTGGGGACAGGGATGTGGTCGAGCAGTACTTC

size: .
D: TRBD2
V: TRBV20-1
length: 14
J: TRBJ2-3
CDR3: CSASDRGGADTQYF
DNA: TGCAGTGCTAGCGATCGCGGGGGGGCGGATACGCAGTATTTT

size: .
D: .
V: TRBV12-3/TRBV12-4
length: 14
J: TRBJ2-7
CDR3: CASSPRRGGGEQYF
DNA: TGTGCCAGCAGTCCAAGAAGGGGAGGGGGGGAGCAGTACTTT

size: many
D: .
V: TRBV7-2
length: 17
J: TRBJ2-2
CDR3: CASSFYSVKANTGELFF
DNA: TGTGCCAGCAGCTTTTATTCGGTCAAAGCGAACACCGGGGAGCTGTTTTTT

size: .
D: TRBD1
V: TRBV10-2
length: 16
J: TRBJ1-2
CDR3: CASSDPRQGAHYGYTF
DNA: TGCGCCAGCAGTGACCCAAGACAGGGGGCACACTATGGCTACACCTTC

size: many
D: TRBD1
V: TRBV20-1
length: 17
J: TRBJ2-3
CDR3: CSARGDRGSSRTDTQYF
DNA: TGCAGTGCTAGAGGGGACAGGGGGTCTTCTCGCACAGATACGCAGTATTTT

size: few
D: .
V: TRBV20-1
length: 13
J: TRBJ1-2
CDR3: CSARTQTNYGYTF
DNA: TGCAGTGCTAGGACCCAGACCAACTATGGCTACACCTTC

size: many
D: TRBD2
V: TRBV29-1
length: 15
J: TRBJ2-1
CDR3: CSAVGPSGANNEQFF
DNA: TGCAGCGCAGTTGGCCCTAGCGGTGCAAACAATGAGCAGTTCTTC

size: few
D: .
V: TRBV10-3
length: 12
J: TRBJ2-3
CDR3: CAISPLPDTQYF
DNA: TGTGCCATCAGCCCCCTTCCAGATACGCAGTATTTT

size: .
D: .
V: TRBV20-1
length: 15
J: TRBJ2-7
CDR3: CSARDWSTNSYEQYF
DNA: TGCAGTGCTAGAGATTGGAGCACAAACTCCTACGAGCAGTACTTC

size: .
D: .
V: TRBV11-2
length: 14
J: TRBJ2-1
CDR3: CASSPGVLGDEQFF
DNA: TGTGCCAGCAGCCCTGGGGTGCTAGGTGATGAGCAGTTCTTC

size: few
D: TRBD1
V: TRBV20-1
length: 14
J: TRBJ2-7
CDR3: CSARTGQAQNEQYF
DNA: TGCAGTGCTAGAACGGGACAGGCCCAGAATGAGCAGTACTTC

size: few
D: .
V: TRBV9
length: 11
J: TRBJ1-2
CDR3: CASSAPGVYTF
DNA: TGTGCCAGCAGCGCCCCAGGGGTCTACACCTTC

size: few
D: TRBD1
V: TRBV6-6
length: 14
J: TRBJ2-7
CDR3: CASRDTGANYEQYF
DNA: TGTGCCAGCAGAGACACAGGGGCGAACTACGAGCAGTACTTC

size: few
D: .
V: TRBV28
length: 13
J: TRBJ2-5
CDR3: CASRRVTQETQYF
DNA: TGTGCCAGCAGGAGGGTCACCCAAGAGACCCAGTACTTC

size: .
D: .
V: TRBV20-1
length: 11
J: TRBJ2-7
CDR3: CSTTLRAKQYF
DNA: TGCAGTACTACCCTGAGGGCAAAGCAGTACTTC

size: .
D: .
V: TRBV6-2/TRBV6-3
length: 13
J: TRBJ1-1
CDR3: CASSYWQVAEAFF
DNA: TGTGCCAGCAGTTACTGGCAGGTCGCTGAAGCTTTCTTT

size: few
D: TRBD1
V: TRBV5-1
length: 15
J: TRBJ1-4
CDR3: CASRPATGGPEKLFF
DNA: TGCGCCAGCAGGCCAGCGACAGGGGGCCCCGAAAAACTGTTTTTT

size: .
D: .
V: TRBV10-3
length: 16
J: TRBJ1-2
CDR3: CAISDPRQLANYGYTF
DNA: TGTGCCATCAGTGACCCTAGACAGCTAGCTAACTATGGCTACACCTTC

size: few
D: TRBD1
V: TRBV7-2
length: 15
J: TRBJ2-7
CDR3: CASSSSGTVSYEQYF
DNA: TGTGCCAGCAGCAGCTCCGGGACAGTCTCCTACGAGCAGTACTTC

size: .
D: .
V: TRBV9
length: 14
J: TRBJ2-7
CDR3: CASSAEDYSYEQYF
DNA: TGTGCCAGCAGCGCAGAGGACTATTCCTACGAGCAGTACTTC

size: few
D: .
V: TRBV27
length: 15
J: TRBJ2-5
CDR3: CASRSLGRLQETQYF
DNA: TGTGCCAGCAGGTCCTTGGGGCGGCTGCAAGAGACCCAGTACTTC

size: .
D: TRBD2
V: TRBV27
length: 13
J: TRBJ2-7
CDR3: CASGGGLRQEQYF
DNA: TGTGCCAGCGGGGGGGGATTACGTCAAGAGCAGTACTTC

size: .
D: .
V: TRBV3-1
length: 14
J: TRBJ2-1
CDR3: CASSPPGRGGWKFF
DNA: TGTGCCAGCAGCCCACCCGGCAGGGGTGGATGGAAGTTCTTC

size: .
D: .
V: TRBV6-5
length: 14
J: TRBJ1-6
CDR3: CASSAFQGNSPLHF
DNA: TGTGCCAGCAGTGCTTTCCAGGGCAATTCACCCCTCCACTTT

size: .
D: .
V: TRBV11-3
length: 18
J: TRBJ2-1
CDR3: CASSLGRRGDTLKNEQFF
DNA: TGTGCCAGCAGCTTAGGTCGTAGGGGAGATACATTGAAGAATGAGCAGTTCTTC

size: .
D: .
V: TRBV18
length: 14
J: TRBJ2-7
CDR3: CASSPPSSIYEQYF
DNA: TGTGCCAGCTCACCACCGAGTAGTATCTACGAGCAGTACTTC

size: few
D: TRBD1
V: TRBV6-2/TRBV6-3
length: 15
J: TRBJ2-7
CDR3: CASSYLRQGFDEQYF
DNA: TGTGCCAGCAGTTACCTGAGACAGGGTTTCGACGAGCAGTACTTC

size: .
D: .
V: TRBV11-3
length: 14
J: TRBJ2-3
CDR3: CASSFSGAVDTQYF
DNA: TGTGCCAGCAGCTTTTCGGGGGCGGTAGATACGCAGTATTTT